One TCR beta chain is described in this entry. Its antigen is as yet unknown. From germline, CDR1 is SGHAT and CDR2 FQNNGV. This CDR3 is built from 16 residues. V lost 6 bases, J lost 1 base, and 9 bases stayed unmatched. TCRdb re-called the 5' RACE reads with MiXCR, one entry per CDR3 protein. The sample lists a few hundred thousand distinct CDR3 sequences, roughly 26% seen once, with roughly 3% in the top ten. This specimen comes from a study of identical twins. General study results and limits: It was cross-sectional statistical analysis, not following the same donors, that the conclusions relied on.

These data are also associated with another study on T cells expressing NK-cell markers.

This chain uses TRBV11-2 with TRBJ2-3, with 8 bases that match TRBD1. This TCR was recovered from a woman in her late teens or twenties in good health. Sequences were obtained from CD4+ T cells sorted from blood. The CDR3 region has the DNA TGTGCCAGCAGTTCCGAGGACAGGGTACGCACAGATACGCAGTATTTT. Translation: CASSSEDRVRTDTQYF.